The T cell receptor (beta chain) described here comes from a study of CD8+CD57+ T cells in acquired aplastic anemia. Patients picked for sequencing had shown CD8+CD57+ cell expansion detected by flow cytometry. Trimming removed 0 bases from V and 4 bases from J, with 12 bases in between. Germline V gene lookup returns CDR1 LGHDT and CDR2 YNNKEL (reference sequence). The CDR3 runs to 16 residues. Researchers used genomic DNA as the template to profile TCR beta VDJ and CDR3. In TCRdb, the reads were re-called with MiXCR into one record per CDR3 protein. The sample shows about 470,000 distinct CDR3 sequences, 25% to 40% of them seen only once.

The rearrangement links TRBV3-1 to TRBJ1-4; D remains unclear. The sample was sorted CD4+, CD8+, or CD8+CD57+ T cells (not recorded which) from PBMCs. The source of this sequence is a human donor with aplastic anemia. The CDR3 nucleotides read TGTGCCAGCAGCCAAGATCGGCGTCAGCATAATGAAAAACTGTTTTTT. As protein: CASSQDRRQHNEKLFF.